These 27 T cell receptor beta chains share one sample of origin, sequenced in a study of CD8+ T cells in alopecia areata. RNA was isolated and reverse transcribed to cDNA, the sequencing template. The protocol was immunoSEQ multiplex PCR, while the TCRdb copy is restricted to in-frame clones and leaves out a portion. Of 150,000 to 200,000 clones listed, about three fifths are singletons. Treatment noted: oral pan-JAK inhibitor, 5-10 mg twice daily. Sequenced material: CD4+ T cells sorted from blood, taken at week 4, from a patient treated with tofacitinib. The receptors originated from a human donor with alopecia areata.

The chain employs TRBV19 and TRBJ2-6; maybe TRBD1 (5 bases). Germline loops: CDR1 LNHDA, CDR2 SQIVND (reference sequence). V lost 5 bases, J lost 0 bases, and 11 bases lay in between. This CDR3 spans 16 amino acids. DNA of the CDR3: TGTGCCAGTAGTGGACAATTTAGCTCTGGGGCCAACGTCCTGACTTTC. Translated: CASSGQFSSGANVLTF.

The chain couples TRBV2 to TRBJ2-1, with 15 bases matching TRBD2. The CDR3 totals 16 residues. Losses at the gene ends were 6 bases for V and 4 bases for J; bases not matched to a gene: 4. The germline gives CDR1 SNHLY, CDR2 FYNNEI. CDR3 amino acids: CASREGLAGGYNEQFF. For the CDR3, the DNA is TGTGCCAGCAGGGAGGGACTAGCGGGGGGATACAATGAGCAGTTCTTC.

About this clone: Other DNA sequences in this sample translate to the same CDR3. V is TRBV29-1 and J is TRBJ1-5, with D unclear. Germline V gives CDR1 SQVTM, CDR2 ANQGSEA. The CDR3 contains 13 residues. Trimming pared 4 bases from V and 2 bases from J, leaving 9 bases between. The CDR3 DNA sequence: TGCAGCGTTGGGGGAGGTGGCAATCAGCCCCAGCATTTT. Translation gives CSVGGGGNQPQHF.

The V call is TRBV4-2, the J call TRBJ2-1; 9 nucleotides line up with TRBD1. The CDR3 covers 15 residues. Per germline, CDR1 LGHNA and CDR2 YNFKEQ. Trimming at V came to 0 bases and at J to 7 bases, leaving 4 bases not matched to a gene. The CDR3 loop is CASSQDPGQGNEQFF. CDR3 nucleotide sequence: TGTGCCAGCAGCCAAGATCCCGGACAGGGGAATGAGCAGTTCTTC.

A word on this clone: In the same sample, other DNA sequences code for this CDR3. The chain couples TRBV29-1 to TRBJ2-3, with no clear D. Germline CDR1 SQVTM, CDR2 ANQGSEA. This CDR3 has 11 amino acids. V was cut by 6 bases and J by 4 bases, with 8 bases left in between. The CDR3 DNA follows: TGCAGCGTCTTACTCGCAGATACGCAGTATTTT. Residues: CSVLLADTQYF.

The rearrangement links TRBV5-1 to TRBJ1-3; D not resolved. Between the trimmed V and J ends, which lost 1 base and 6 bases, there was a span of 11 bases. Germline V gene lookup returns CDR1 SGHRS and CDR2 YFSETQ. The CDR3 runs 14 residues. CDR3 nucleotide sequence: TGCGCCAGCAGCTTGATTCCGGGGTCAAACACCATATATTTT. Its protein is CASSLIPGSNTIYF.

A few counts support this clone. This chain joins TRBV29-1 and TRBJ1-3; D perhaps matches TRBD1 (5 bases). Trimming took 4 bases from V and 8 from J, leaving 15 bases between them. Germline values: CDR1 SQVTM, CDR2 ANQGSEA. The CDR3 spans 13 residues. The CDR3: CSVVGGTDDTIYF. The CDR3 DNA reads TGCAGCGTTGTAGGAGGGACGGATGACACCATATATTTT.

This clone has a single count. The chain recombines TRBV29-1 with TRBJ1-4; TRBD1 is a possible D gene (6 bases). CDR1 is SQVTM, CDR2 ANQGSEA, per germline. V was shortened by 5 bases and J by 4 bases, with 11 bases between the two germline ends. CDR3 length: 13 amino acids. CDR3 in DNA: TGCAGCGTTCTGGGGGCGATTAATGAAAAACTGTTTTTT. It codes for CSVLGAINEKLFF.

V gene TRBV7-9 combines with J gene TRBJ2-5; 9 bases are shared with TRBD2. Trimming removed 2 bases from V and 5 bases from J; junction bases left unmatched: 0. CDR1 is SEHNR, CDR2 FQNEAQ, per germline (reference sequence). The CDR3 contains 13 residues. Here the CDR3 DNA reads TGTGCCAGCAGCTTAACTAGCGGGGAGACCCAGTACTTC. Protein: CASSLTSGETQYF.

V usage is TRBV7-2 and J usage is TRBJ2-1, with D possibly matching TRBD2 (6 bases). Germline V gene lookup returns CDR1 SGHTA and CDR2 FQGNSA. V was clipped by 0 bases and J by 4 bases, with 10 bases between them. The CDR3 covers 15 residues. CDR3 coding DNA: TGTGCCAGCAGCTTAGCTTCGGGACTTTACAATGAGCAGTTCTTC. Encoded protein: CASSLASGLYNEQFF. Full variable domain (remainder filled in from reference TRBV7-2 and TRBJ2-1): GAGVSQSPSNKVTEKGKDVELRCDPISGHTALYWYRQSLGQGLEFLIYFQGNSAPDKSGLPSDRFSAERTGGSVSTLTIQRTQQEDSAVYLCASSLASGLYNEQFFGPGTRLTVL.

The chain couples TRBV30 to TRBJ2-1; no clear D gene. CDR3 size: 11 residues. Trimming left V 2 bases short and J 10 bases short, with 9 bases between. Germline loops: CDR1 GTSNPN, CDR2 SVGIG (reference sequence). CDR3 in amino acids: CAWSHRTEQFF. CDR3 bases: TGTGCCTGGAGTCATAGAACGGAGCAGTTCTTC.

This sequence joins TRBV7-3 and TRBJ2-1, with TRBD2 matching 10 bases. Germline lookup yields CDR1 SGHTA and CDR2 FQGTGA. With 3 bases clipped from V and 7 bases from J, the junction kept 6 bases outside the gene matches. This CDR3 is 15 amino acids long. CDR3 loop: CASSFELAGWNEQFF. The CDR3 DNA reads as TGTGCCAGCAGCTTCGAACTAGCGGGGTGGAATGAGCAGTTCTTC.

The rearrangement joins TRBV2 to TRBJ1-1; TRBD1 might be the D (6 bases). With 6 bases removed from V and 1 base from J, the gap between germline ends came to 12 bases. There are 14 residues in the CDR3. The V gene's germline CDR1 is SNHLY and CDR2 FYNNEI. CDR3 region: CASSPETGNTEAFF. The CDR3 DNA reads as TGTGCCAGCAGCCCGGAGACAGGGAACACTGAAGCTTTCTTT.

V gene TRBV29-1 combines with J gene TRBJ2-1; no reliable D call. CDR3 size: 12 residues. Germline V gene lookup returns CDR1 SQVTM and CDR2 ANQGSEA. V was pared by 4 bases and J by 1 base, with 5 bases between. The CDR3 bases are TGCAGCGTTGGGGATTCCTACAATGAGCAGTTCTTC. It translates to CSVGDSYNEQFF.

This sequence joins TRBV6-5 and TRBJ1-2; D may be TRBD1 (6 bases). The CDR3 spans 14 residues. Germline loops: CDR1 MNHEY, CDR2 SVGAGI. V was shortened by 2 bases and J by 8 bases, with 15 bases between the two germline ends. The CDR3 protein is CASSYGPGARGYTF. In DNA form, the CDR3 reads TGTGCCAGCAGTTACGGGCCGGGGGCGAGAGGCTACACCTTC.

V and J are TRBV10-3 and TRBJ2-1; 7 nucleotides align to TRBD2. Unmatched junction bases numbered 6, after V lost 4 bases and J lost 3 bases. The germline V gene has CDR1 ENHRY and CDR2 SYGVKD. This CDR3 comprises 15 residues. CDR3 bases: TGTGCCATCAGTGCAAGCGGGGTAGACTACAATGAGCAGTTCTTC. This gives the protein CAISASGVDYNEQFF.

This clone turned up a few times. The gene calls are TRBV5-1 and TRBJ1-2, with a possible D match to TRBD1 (6 bases). Germline CDR1 reads SGHRS; CDR2 reads YFSETQ. The CDR3 is made up of 13 amino acids. Trimming stripped 2 bases from V and 8 bases from J, with 13 bases between. In DNA form, the CDR3 reads TGCGCCAGCAGCTTACAGGGCCCGAGGGGCTACACCTTC. This codes for CASSLQGPRGYTF.

The chain employs TRBV13 and TRBJ1-1; D gene ambiguous. The germline gives CDR1 PRHDT, CDR2 FYEKMQ (reference sequence). This CDR3 has 11 amino acids. With 5 bases removed from V and 5 bases from J, the gap between germline ends came to 6 bases. CDR3 sequence (DNA): TGTGCCAGCAGCGAAAGGACTGAAGCTTTCTTT. It yields the protein CASSERTEAFF.

The chain recombines TRBV25-1 with TRBJ1-6; D perhaps matches TRBD1 (6 bases). The CDR3 consists of 15 residues. V shed 2 bases and J shed 10 bases, with 15 bases lying between them. Germline assignment: CDR1 MGHDK and CDR2 SYGVNS. This CDR3 is CASSEGVAGESPLHF. CDR3 nucleotide sequence: TGTGCCAGCAGTGAAGGGGTGGCAGGGGAATCACCCCTCCACTTT.

The V and J genes are TRBV7-2 and TRBJ1-6; TRBD1 agrees at 9 bases. V dropped 3 bases and J dropped 9; count of bases not matched to a gene: 6. The CDR3 contains 15 residues. In germline, CDR1 is SGHTA, CDR2 FQGNSA. The DNA for the CDR3 is TGTGCCAGCAGCTTGGGGGCGACAGGGGGTTCACCCCTCCACTTT. This encodes CASSLGATGGSPLHF.

V gene TRBV29-1 combines with J gene TRBJ1-1; TRBD1 might be the D (6 bases). The CDR3 has 11 residues. CDR1 is SQVTM and CDR2 is ANQGSEA in the germline V gene. Trimming removed 8 bases from V and 8 bases from J, with 15 bases in between. The CDR3, as DNA: TGCAGCCCAGGAGGAGGGACAGAAGCTTTCTTT. Protein product: CSPGGGTEAFF.

The chain recombines TRBV15 with TRBJ2-1; D gene unclear. This CDR3 is built from 16 residues. V dropped 0 bases and J dropped 4 bases, with 13 bases sitting between them. CDR1 is LNHNV and CDR2 is YYDKDF in the germline V gene (reference sequence). In DNA, the CDR3 is TGTGCCACCAGCAGAGATCCCCAGGCGACGTACAATGAGCAGTTCTTC. Its translation: CATSRDPQATYNEQFF.

The J gene is TRBJ1-2, the V gene TRBV29-1; 9 bases agree with TRBD1. Germline CDR1 reads SQVTM; CDR2 reads ANQGSEA. The CDR3 runs 15 residues. The V segment lost 0 bases and the J segment 7 bases; nucleotides outside the gene matches: 9. Here the CDR3 reads CSVEEFGTGSGGYTF. The CDR3 DNA sequence: TGCAGCGTTGAAGAGTTCGGGACAGGGTCTGGTGGCTACACCTTC.

The V gene is TRBV30, the J gene TRBJ1-1; 10 bases are shared with TRBD1. Germline assignment: CDR1 GTSNPN and CDR2 SVGIG (reference sequence). V was clipped by 0 bases and J by 10 bases; unmatched bases: 5. The CDR3 runs 13 residues. CDR3 sequence: CAWSVRDRGRAFF. CDR3 nucleotide sequence: TGTGCCTGGAGTGTACGGGACAGGGGACGAGCTTTCTTT.

The CDR3 spells CASSFRPLHF. Here the CDR3 DNA reads TGTGCCAGCAGTTTTAGGCCCCTCCACTTT. V usage is TRBV27 and J usage is TRBJ1-6; D ambiguous. The CDR3 length is 10 residues. Germline V gene data show CDR1 as MNHEY and CDR2 as SMNVEV (reference sequence). V was trimmed by 3 bases and J by 13 bases, leaving 4 bases between them.

The chain links TRBV30 to TRBJ2-7, with a possible D match to TRBD2 (5 bases). Trimming stripped 7 bases from V and 4 bases from J, with 14 bases between. From germline, CDR1 is GTSNPN and CDR2 SVGIG (reference sequence). The CDR3 is made up of 12 amino acids. The CDR3 region is CASSPGNYEQYF. The DNA for the CDR3 is TGTGCCTCATCTCCGGGGAATTACGAGCAGTACTTC.

This chain uses TRBV15 with TRBJ1-2; the D is unclear. The CDR3 spans 15 residues. In germline, CDR1 is LNHNV, CDR2 YYDKDF (reference sequence). Trimming stripped 0 bases from V and 0 bases from J, with 8 bases between. The CDR3 DNA is TGTGCCACCAGCAGAGATGCTGTCGCTAACTATGGCTACACCTTC. It codes for CATSRDAVANYGYTF. The entire variable domain, with the rest obtained from reference TRBV15 and TRBJ1-2, is as follows: DAMVIQNPRYQVTQFGKPVTLSCSQTLNHNVMYWYQQKSSQAPKLLFHYYDKDFNNEADTPDNFQSRRPNTSFCFLDIRSPGLGDTAMYLCATSRDAVANYGYTFGSGTRLTVV.